The rows below give T cell receptor beta chains drawn from one sample of a study of T-cell reconstitution after alpha-beta-depleted transplantation in children. TCRdb used MiXCR to reprocess the PCR reads, holding one entry per CDR3 protein. In the table there are almost 250,000 distinct CDR3 sequences, about a quarter of which are singletons. The source material was PBMCs, sampled before TCRalphabeta/CD19-depleted stem cell transplant. Receptors originate from a girl aged 2 to 10 with Fanconi anemia, due to receive a stem cell transplant. CDR3s include the opening cysteine and the closing phenylalanine or tryptophan.

CDR3 protein: CASSVDFGSFWEQFF
V gene: TRBV9
J gene: TRBJ2-1

CDR3 protein: CASSTLGNEQFF
V gene: TRBV5-1
J gene: TRBJ2-1

CDR3 protein: CASSWDPGPNEQFF
V gene: TRBV6-5
J gene: TRBJ2-1

CDR3 protein: CASKARGNEQYF
V gene: TRBV3-1
J gene: TRBJ2-7

CDR3 protein: CASSEAPGELFF
V gene: TRBV19
J gene: TRBJ2-2

CDR3 protein: CSVEPTGVQETQYF
V gene: TRBV29-1
J gene: TRBJ2-5

CDR3 protein: CASSSGTGPPNTQYF
V gene: TRBV28
J gene: TRBJ2-3

CDR3 protein: CASSFLTGYTGELFF
V gene: TRBV7-2
J gene: TRBJ2-2

CDR3 protein: CSARLTENTGELFF
V gene: TRBV20-1
J gene: TRBJ2-2

CDR3 protein: CSPKLGLAELYEQYF
V gene: TRBV29-1
J gene: TRBJ2-7

CDR3 protein: CSAGPSGNYNEQFF
V gene: TRBV20-1
J gene: TRBJ2-1

CDR3 protein: CASSWGQGAYEQFF
V gene: TRBV27
J gene: TRBJ2-1

CDR3 protein: CAISEGSGGVGYEQYF
V gene: TRBV10-3
J gene: TRBJ2-7

CDR3 protein: CSASSTWGYTF
V gene: TRBV20-1
J gene: TRBJ1-2

CDR3 protein: CSVGTGEYEQYF
V gene: TRBV29-1
J gene: TRBJ2-7

CDR3 protein: CAAHGTGSYEQYF
V gene: TRBV28
J gene: TRBJ2-7

CDR3 protein: CSVNPVSDEQFF
V gene: TRBV29-1
J gene: TRBJ2-1

CDR3 protein: CASSDRVFTDTQYF
V gene: TRBV6-4
J gene: TRBJ2-3

CDR3 protein: CSVEGLAGAEYEQYF
V gene: TRBV29-1
J gene: TRBJ2-7

CDR3 protein: CSAQTSGRVADTQYF
V gene: TRBV20-1
J gene: TRBJ2-3

CDR3 protein: CASNPTGDNQPQHF
V gene: TRBV6-1
J gene: TRBJ1-5

CDR3 protein: CASSSSPYPGLAATDTQYF
V gene: TRBV11-2
J gene: TRBJ2-3

CDR3 protein: CASSSGTSSYEQYF
V gene: TRBV19
J gene: TRBJ2-7

CDR3 protein: CASSRKAGADTQYF
V gene: TRBV4-1
J gene: TRBJ2-3

CDR3 protein: CSVELAGGPGTGELFF
V gene: TRBV29-1
J gene: TRBJ2-2

CDR3 protein: CSADRVSYEQYF
V gene: TRBV29-1
J gene: TRBJ2-7

CDR3 protein: CSVLGADQLAKNIQYF
V gene: TRBV29-1
J gene: TRBJ2-4

CDR3 protein: CASSQFRGAETQYF
V gene: TRBV7-3
J gene: TRBJ2-5

CDR3 protein: CSARDRTQVLEAFF
V gene: TRBV20-1
J gene: TRBJ1-1

CDR3 protein: CSTNGQGGYEQYF
V gene: TRBV29-1
J gene: TRBJ2-7

CDR3 protein: CASSLNIGDWGSDTQYF
V gene: TRBV12-3/TRBV12-4
J gene: TRBJ2-3

CDR3 protein: CASSLGREGQLNEQFF
V gene: TRBV5-1
J gene: TRBJ2-1